This T cell receptor beta chain was profiled in a study of high-grade serous ovarian cancer treatment subgroups. This table comes from immunoSEQ multiplex PCR, and its TCRdb copy is limited to in-frame clones, with some not included. The table shows 2,500 to 3,500 clones, with over 75% occurring only once. The tumor samples were collected prior to definitive surgery or chemotherapy. CDR1 is LGHNA, CDR2 YNFKEQ, per germline. V trimming: 1 base; J trimming: 0 bases; junction bases outside the gene matches: 0. CDR3 length: 15 residues. This sequence was found in a human donor with high-grade serous ovarian cancer. The chain is built from TRBV4-2 and TRBJ2-7; 10 bases are shared with TRBD1. The source material was tumor tissue. The CDR3: CASSQGTGGSYEQYF. CDR3 nucleotides: TGTGCCAGCAGCCAAGGGACAGGGGGCTCCTACGAGCAGTACTTC.